The rows below give T cell receptor beta chains drawn from one sample of a study of chemoradiotherapy in HPV16-positive cancers. The table came from immunoSEQ multiplex PCR; TCRdb's copy has only in-frame clones and leaves some out. The sample includes 2,000 or so clones, 70% to 85% seen only once; the top ten take 5.5% to 7%. This material consisted of tumor tissue, taken from a patient who underwent chemoradiotherapy. All receptors come from a human donor with HPV-associated anogenital cancer. The CDR3 runs from the conserved cysteine through the conserved F or W. The order of the fields is clone size, D gene, V gene, J gene, CDR3 DNA, CDR3 protein. A D gene is named only where the DNA matches it firmly. Only part of the rows carry a size: once, few, many, or a class if the clone is expanded.

size: -
D: TRBD1
V: TRBV6-1
J: TRBJ1-6
DNA: TGTGCCAGCACCCCAGGGGACAGGGGAAGTTCACCCCTCCACTTT
CDR3: CASTPGDRGSSPLHF

size: -
D: -
V: TRBV19
J: TRBJ1-2
DNA: TGTGCCAGTACCGGACAAAGAGCTAACTATGGCTACACCTTC
CDR3: CASTGQRANYGYTF

size: -
D: -
V: TRBV11-2
J: TRBJ1-6
DNA: TGTGCCAGCAGCTTAGCCAGGGAGGATTTCTCCTATAATTCACCCCTCCACTTT
CDR3: CASSLAREDFSYNSPLHF

size: -
D: -
V: TRBV30
J: TRBJ1-2
DNA: TGTGCCTGGAGCCGTAGCCGACAGTATGGCTACACCTTC
CDR3: CAWSRSRQYGYTF

size: -
D: -
V: TRBV20-1
J: TRBJ1-3
DNA: TGCAGTGCTAGAGTGCCGGGGACCATATATTTT
CDR3: CSARVPGTIYF

size: -
D: -
V: TRBV7-2
J: TRBJ2-2
DNA: TGTGCCAGCAGCGACTTACTCGCGGGCGACACCGGGGAGCTGTTTTTT
CDR3: CASSDLLAGDTGELFF

size: -
D: -
V: TRBV23-1
J: TRBJ1-1
DNA: TGCGCCAGCATGGTGGGTTGTCGGTGGGGGAACACTGAAGCTTTCTTT
CDR3: CASMVGCRWGNTEAFF

size: -
D: -
V: TRBV7-2
J: TRBJ2-2
DNA: TGTGCCAGCAGCTTAGAATCAAGGGGGGAGCTGTTTTTT
CDR3: CASSLESRGELFF

size: -
D: -
V: TRBV5-4
J: TRBJ1-1
DNA: TGTGCCAGCAGCCAGCAAATGAACACTGAAGCTTTCTTT
CDR3: CASSQQMNTEAFF

size: -
D: -
V: TRBV28
J: TRBJ1-1
DNA: TGTGCCAGCGTCCCCCACGACGGGGCTCCAGCTTTCTTT
CDR3: CASVPHDGAPAFF

size: -
D: TRBD1
V: TRBV30
J: TRBJ1-5
DNA: TGTGCCTTCAACAGGGGGGATCAGCCCCAGCATTTT
CDR3: CAFNRGDQPQHF

size: -
D: -
V: TRBV6-1
J: TRBJ1-1
DNA: TGTGCCAGCAGTGAAGATGGGGTCCTGAACACTGAAGCTTTCTTT
CDR3: CASSEDGVLNTEAFF

size: -
D: TRBD2
V: TRBV7-6
J: TRBJ2-1
DNA: TGTGCCAGCAGCTTGAATGCGGGAGACCCGGGCAATGAGCAGTTCTTC
CDR3: CASSLNAGDPGNEQFF

size: once
D: -
V: TRBV5-1
J: TRBJ2-1
DNA: TGCGCCAGCAGCTTGGGGGGGGAGGCCAATGAGCAGTTCTTC
CDR3: CASSLGGEANEQFF

size: -
D: TRBD1
V: TRBV7-2
J: TRBJ1-4
DNA: TGTGCCAGCAGCTCGGGACAGTTTAATGAAAAACTGTTTTTT
CDR3: CASSSGQFNEKLFF

size: -
D: TRBD1
V: TRBV5-4
J: TRBJ2-5
DNA: TGTGCCAGCAGCTTGGGGGCAGGGGGCGGGTCCGAGACCCAGTACTTC
CDR3: CASSLGAGGGSETQYF

size: -
D: -
V: TRBV7-2
J: TRBJ1-1
DNA: TGTGCCAGCAGTCTCGATCACGGGGAGGGCACTGAAGCTTTCTTT
CDR3: CASSLDHGEGTEAFF

size: -
D: -
V: TRBV27
J: TRBJ1-2
DNA: TGTGCCAGCAGTTTATCCCACCGGGACCCCTATGGCTACACCTTC
CDR3: CASSLSHRDPYGYTF

size: -
D: TRBD1
V: TRBV6-5
J: TRBJ2-7
DNA: TGTGCCAGCAGCAGGGACAGGAGCTCCTACGAGCAGTACTTC
CDR3: CASSRDRSSYEQYF